This T cell receptor (beta chain) was recovered during a study of OX40 agonist ivuxolimab in advanced cancers. Background on the study: Mean age 60 years, range about 20 to 85; 82.7% male. Anti-PD-1, anti-PD-L1 or anti-CTLA-4 therapy given earlier was allowed, and 40% had some.

Overall study results and limits: CD8+ T cells showed, on average, more clonal expansion than CD4+ cells. Clones of CD4+ and CD8+ blood T cells grew by week 6 at doses of 0.1 to 3.0 mg/kg.

The CDR3 sequence is 14 residues long. V was shortened by 4 bases and J by 8 bases, with 14 bases between the two germline ends. CDR1 LNHDA and CDR2 SQIVND come from the germline V gene (reference sequence). The data were produced by immunoSEQ multiplex PCR, yet TCRdb's version contains in-frame clones alone and is incomplete. The data hold 82,000 or so clones, with 80% to 95% observed a single time. Details on this clone: Its antigen is unknown.

V gene TRBV19 combines with J gene TRBJ1-4; maybe TRBD1 (6 bases). The receptor's source is an adult with an advanced solid tumor such as melanoma, head and neck, liver or kidney cancer. This specimen was CD4+ or CD8+ T cells sorted from blood, taken in a trial of the OX40 agonist ivuxolimab. In DNA form, the CDR3 reads TGTGCCAGTAGTACCTCAGGGGAATTCGAAAAACTGTTTTTT. Translated, it gives CASSTSGEFEKLFF.